This note documents a single T cell receptor beta chain sequence. CDR1 SGDLS and CDR2 YYNGEE come from the germline V gene. V was cut by 3 bases and J by 7 bases, with 16 bases left in between. This CDR3 contains 15 residues. From RNA, the CDR3 regions of TCR beta chains were amplified and sequenced. An initial RT-PCR round employing HTBI primers preceded a second-round multiplex PCR. Via MiXCR, TCRdb re-called the multiplex PCR reads, giving one row per CDR3 protein. Among 1 million to 1.3 million distinct CDR3 sequences listed, 35% to 40% were seen once. This sample was taken from a study of Graves' ophthalmopathy and Graves' hyperthyroidism.

The sample consisted of peripheral blood or thyroid tissue (not recorded which). The sequence was collected from an adult man with Graves' hyperthyroidism. The chain couples TRBV9 to TRBJ1-4; possibly TRBD1 for D (6 bases). Here the CDR3 reads CASSGPGTMGEKLFF. DNA of the CDR3: TGTGCCAGCAGCGGACCCGGGACAATGGGTGAAAAACTGTTTTTT.